Below, 7 T cell receptor beta chains from the same sample are listed, as sequenced in a study of blood T cell repertoires in COVID-19. Libraries were prepared by immunoSEQ multiplex PCR; TCRdb keeps only in-frame clonotypes and omits some of them. The sample comprises about 250,000 clones, 87% of which are singletons, and 3% rests with the top ten. Sample: peripheral blood. The origin of the receptors is a man between 18 and 35 years old with active or convalescent COVID-19.

The rearrangement links TRBV7-2 to TRBJ2-7; the D gene is possibly TRBD2 (6 bases). Per germline, CDR1 SGHTA and CDR2 FQGNSA. This CDR3 is built from 15 residues. Trimming took 4 bases from V and 2 from J, leaving 15 bases between them. CDR3 amino acids: CASSSGVGTTYEQYF. The CDR3 bases are TGTGCCAGCAGCTCGGGAGTTGGTACTACCTACGAGCAGTACTTC.

The V call is TRBV9, the J call TRBJ2-7; D is undetermined. The germline V gene has CDR1 SGDLS and CDR2 YYNGEE. Trimming removed 4 bases at V and 7 bases at J, with 15 bases between. This CDR3 has 13 amino acids. DNA for the CDR3: TGTGCCAGCAGCCCATACCCCCGGAGTGAGCAGTACTTC. Amino acid sequence: CASSPYPRSEQYF.

V and J are TRBV4-1 and TRBJ1-1; D may be TRBD1 (5 bases). V dropped 0 bases and J dropped 0 bases, with 11 bases sitting between them. The CDR3 is 16 amino acids. The germline V gene has CDR1 MGHRA and CDR2 YSYEKL. CDR3 bases: TGCGCCAGCAGCCAAGATTCAGGGATCATGAACACTGAAGCTTTCTTT. It encodes CASSQDSGIMNTEAFF.

The chain recombines TRBV6-5 with TRBJ1-2; a possible D gene is TRBD1 (5 bases). The CDR3 runs 15 residues. Germline CDR1 MNHEY, CDR2 SVGAGI. V was shortened by 6 bases and J by 5 bases, with 19 bases between the two germline ends. The DNA for the CDR3 is TGTGCCAGCAGAGGAACGGGCGGGGGGAGATATGGCTACACCTTC. Protein product: CASRGTGGGRYGYTF.

The rearrangement joins TRBV2 to TRBJ2-5, with TRBD1 matching 7 bases. CDR3 length: 14 amino acids. The V gene's germline CDR1 is SNHLY and CDR2 FYNNEI. V lost 6 bases to trimming and J lost 1 base; unmatched junction nucleotides: 5. The CDR3 sequence: CASSQGQLQETQYF. CDR3 in DNA: TGTGCCAGCAGCCAGGGACAGCTCCAAGAGACCCAGTACTTC.

The CDR3 loop is CAWSVGGVLNTEAFF. Written as DNA, the CDR3 is TGTGCCTGGAGTGTAGGAGGGGTTTTGAACACTGAAGCTTTCTTT. The chain recombines TRBV30 with TRBJ1-1; tentative D call: TRBD1 (5 bases). The V end was cut by 0 bases, the J end by 0 bases, with 11 bases between. The CDR3 contains 15 residues. The germline V gene has CDR1 GTSNPN and CDR2 SVGIG (reference sequence). Drawing the rest from reference TRBV30 and TRBJ1-1, the complete variable domain is SQTIHQWPATLVQPVGSPLSLECTVEGTSNPNLYWYRQAAGRGLQLLFYSVGIGQISSEVPQNLSASRPQDRQFILSSKKLLLSDSGFYLCAWSVGGVLNTEAFFGQGTRLTVV.

This clone is a singleton in its sample. This chain uses TRBV14 with TRBJ2-7; TRBD1 matches at 9 bases. This CDR3 has 16 residues. J lost 6 bases, V lost 4 bases, and 13 bases had no gene match. From germline, CDR1 is SGHDN and CDR2 FVKESK. CDR3 in amino acids: CASSPRGGTGTVEQYF. The CDR3 nucleotides read TGTGCCAGCAGCCCCCGAGGCGGGACAGGGACGGTCGAGCAGTACTTC.